The present entry profiles one T cell receptor beta chain with its context. Its specificity is unknown. Extracted from the samples, RNA was reverse transcribed into cDNA to serve as the sequencing template. Assay: immunoSEQ multiplex PCR; the TCRdb copy retains only in-frame clones and omits some. The table includes some 100,000 clones, over 60% detected once. This record comes from a study of CD8+ T cells in alopecia areata. Findings and limits, study-wide: Elevated clonality characterized lesional scalp relative to normal scalp, particularly in alopecia totalis/universalis.

Sequencing was performed on CD4+ T cells sorted from blood. The clonotype was recovered from a human donor in good health.

The CDR3 reads CSVVVGGSGYTF. The CDR3 DNA reads as TGCAGCGTTGTTGTGGGAGGCAGTGGCTACACCTTC. V gene TRBV29-1 combines with J gene TRBJ1-2; D is uncertain. This CDR3 region has 12 residues. The germline V gene has CDR1 SQVTM and CDR2 ANQGSEA. Trimming took 4 bases from V and 7 from J, leaving 13 bases between them.